This TCR beta chain stems from a study of blood T cell repertoires in COVID-19 (dated by TCRdb to between 2020 and 2021). With regard to the full study: Collaborator samples came from the United States, Italy and Spain and covered acute and convalescent phases of COVID-19. A de-identified subject ID, COVID-19 status, age in years and sex were almost always included in the sample metadata. The material from the prospective study consisted of cDNA or gDNA derived from T cells, B-cell-depleted T cells, or PBMCs. The repertoires were released in a freely available public database meant as a resource for research on the immune response to SARS-CoV-2. HLA class I and class II types, where available, came from metadata supplied by the sample provider rather than from assay-based typing. The samples were drawn from the first 160 participants of the ongoing ImmuneRACE study and from 1,200 or so subjects provided by 6 global collaborators. Subjects who had been exposed to COVID-19, were actively infected with it, or had recovered from it provided the deeply sampled blood TCRbeta repertoires that made up the dataset. Study-wide findings and limitations: The quantity of clinical and demographic metadata differed by source and by participant and was supplied without curation.

Collaborating institutions collected whole blood in K2EDTA tubes following their own protocols. For TCRbeta analysis, collaborator samples were shipped as frozen whole blood, as isolated PBMCs, or as DNA extracted from either sample type. A remark on this clone: Its specific antigen is unknown. The record has no base qualities; no much larger clone is one base away.

V lost 3 bases and J lost 6 bases, and the count of bases not matched to a germline gene is 10. As encoded in the germline V gene (reference sequence), CDR1 is LNHDA while CDR2 is SQIVND. The CDR3 measures 16 amino acids from cysteine to phenylalanine. Of all the DNA, just the CDR3 is kept, 48 bases in frame from base 1. The immunoSEQ Assay, a bias-controlled multiplex PCR, was used to amplify TCRbeta CDR3 regions from genomic DNA. The authors' pipeline ran thus. The number of nucleated cells in each sample was estimated by amplification of reference gene primers within the assay. To quantify the absolute abundance of each unique TCRbeta CDR3 rearrangement, sequence reads were collapsed and filtered. For each sample, productive Simpson clonality was calculated by taking the square root of Simpson's diversity index across productive rearrangements. Here the immuneACCESS table is served through TCRdb, limited to in-frame sequences with V and J called. Missing clones are a known gap in these copies; in checked studies unresolved V genes cover under half, and the rest lacks a known reason. The V and J calls and clone size are taken from that table; D and trimming were inferred from the DNA. In this sample the table shows fewer than 110,000 clones, about four fifths of which occur a single time. 4.2% of the sample comes from the top ten.

Sequencing was carried out using peripheral blood. This receptor chain uses TRBV19 and TRBJ2-1; 8 junctional bases match TRBD2. This clonotype was obtained from a human donor in a cohort sampled during active COVID-19. The CDR3 in this case is CASSMGLVGRLNEQFF. Here is the DNA: TGTGCCAGTAGTATGGGACTAGTCGGGCGGCTCAATGAGCAGTTCTTC.